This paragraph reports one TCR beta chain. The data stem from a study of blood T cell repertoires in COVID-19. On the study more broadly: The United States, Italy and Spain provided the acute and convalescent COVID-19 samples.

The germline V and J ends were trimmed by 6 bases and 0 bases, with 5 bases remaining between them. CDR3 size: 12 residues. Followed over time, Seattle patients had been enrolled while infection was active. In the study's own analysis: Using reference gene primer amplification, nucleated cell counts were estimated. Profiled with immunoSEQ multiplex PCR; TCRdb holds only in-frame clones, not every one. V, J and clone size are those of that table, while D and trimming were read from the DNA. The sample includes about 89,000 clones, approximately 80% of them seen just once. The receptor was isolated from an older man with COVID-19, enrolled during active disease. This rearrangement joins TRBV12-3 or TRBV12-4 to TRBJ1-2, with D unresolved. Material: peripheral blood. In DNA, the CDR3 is TGTGCCAGCAGCCAGACTAACTATGGCTACACCTTC. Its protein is CASSQTNYGYTF.